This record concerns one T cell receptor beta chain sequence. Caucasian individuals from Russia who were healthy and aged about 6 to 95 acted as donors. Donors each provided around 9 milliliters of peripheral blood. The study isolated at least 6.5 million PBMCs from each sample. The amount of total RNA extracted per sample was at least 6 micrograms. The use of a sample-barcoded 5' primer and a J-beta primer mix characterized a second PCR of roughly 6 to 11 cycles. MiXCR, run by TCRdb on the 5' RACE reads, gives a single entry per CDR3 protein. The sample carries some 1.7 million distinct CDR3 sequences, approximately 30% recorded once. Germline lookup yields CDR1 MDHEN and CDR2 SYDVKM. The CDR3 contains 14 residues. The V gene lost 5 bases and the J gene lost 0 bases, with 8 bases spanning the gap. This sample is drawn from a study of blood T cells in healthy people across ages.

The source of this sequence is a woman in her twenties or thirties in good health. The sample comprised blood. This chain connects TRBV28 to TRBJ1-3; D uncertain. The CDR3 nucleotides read TGTGCCAGCAGTACAGTAGACTCTGGAAACACCATATATTTT. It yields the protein CASSTVDSGNTIYF.